These 14 T cell receptor beta chains originate from one sample sequenced in a study of cytomegalovirus exposure and HLA in healthy donors listed by TCRdb under 2017. The library was prepared using the immunoSEQ multiplex PCR assay. For the multiplex PCR, a mixture combining 60 forward primers for TCR Vbeta segments and 13 reverse primers for TCR Jbeta segments was used. In TCRdb, the immuneACCESS table is reduced to in-frame sequences with V and J assigned. These tables do not hold every clone; where another copy was compared, an unresolved V gene accounts for under half, and the others remain unexplained. The sample table contains 100,000 or so clones; only one count was recorded for roughly three quarters of them. 2.5% to 3.5% of the sample is in the top ten clones. Sample: PBMCs. These receptors all stem from a man aged 30 to 45 in good health and CMV-seronegative.

The chain combines TRBV28 with TRBJ2-5; 11 bases are shared with TRBD2. Germline CDR1 reads MDHEN; CDR2 reads SYDVKM. The CDR3 loop spans 20 amino acids. V shed 4 bases and J 1 base; nucleotides not matched to a gene: 17. The CDR3 region is CASSYPLPPLGTSGQETQYF. Here the CDR3 DNA reads TGTGCCAGCAGTTACCCCCTCCCCCCACTTGGGACTAGCGGCCAAGAGACCCAGTACTTC.

As regards this clone: Other DNA sequences in this specimen translate into the identical CDR3. The CDR3 DNA is TGTGCCAGCAGTCAACCCGGACAGGGAGTACATGGCTACACCTTC. It specifies CASSQPGQGVHGYTF. The chain has TRBV6-6 and TRBJ1-2; 8 bases map to TRBD1. Germline lookup yields CDR1 MNHNY and CDR2 SVGAGI (reference sequence). The CDR3 spans 15 residues. V was clipped by 5 bases and J by 6 bases; unmatched bases: 11.

This clone was seen once. CDR3 residues: CASSPATGSYGYTF. For the CDR3, the DNA is TGCGCCAGCAGCCCGGCGACGGGGAGCTATGGCTACACCTTC. The J gene is TRBJ1-2, the V gene TRBV5-1; D remains unclear. The V end lost 4 bases, the J end lost 4 bases, and 14 bases lay between the germline ends. Germline V gene sequence: CDR1 SGHRS, CDR2 YFSETQ. The CDR3 runs 14 residues. The full variable domain, rest sourced from reference TRBV5-1 and TRBJ1-2, is KAGVTQTPRYLIKTRGQQVTLSCSPISGHRSVSWYQQTPGQGLQFLFEYFSETQRNKGNFPGRFSGRQFSNSRSEMNVSTLELGDSALYLCASSPATGSYGYTFGSGTRLTVV.

The genes are TRBV7-6 and TRBJ2-2; D might be TRBD2 (6 bases). The CDR3 spans 16 residues. V shed 7 bases and J shed 0 bases, with 15 bases lying between them. CDR1 SGHVS and CDR2 FNYEAQ come from the germline V gene. The CDR3 coding sequence is TGTGCCAGCACCCCATTGGGGGGTGCGAACACCGGGGAGCTGTTTTTT. It specifies CASTPLGGANTGELFF.

The V and J genes are TRBV7-9 and TRBJ2-5; the match to TRBD2 covers 8 bases. This CDR3 is 12 amino acids long. Germline CDR1 SEHNR, CDR2 FQNEAQ (reference sequence). The V gene end was trimmed by 1 base and the J gene end by 14 bases; junction bases not matched to a gene: 6. DNA of the CDR3: TGTGCCAGCAGCTTAGGAGCGGGAGCGCCCTACTTC. Protein sequence: CASSLGAGAPYF.

The CDR3 loop is CASSYNRGQPQHF. The CDR3 nucleotides read TGTGCCAGCAGTTATAACAGGGGCCAGCCCCAGCATTTT. The chain couples TRBV7-2 to TRBJ1-5; TRBD1 agrees at 7 bases. V lost 6 bases and J lost 7; bases outside the gene matches: 6. This CDR3 has 13 residues. CDR1 SGHTA and CDR2 FQGNSA come from the germline V gene.

V usage is TRBV20-1 and J usage is TRBJ1-2; D is unresolved. V gave up 3 bases and J gave up 3 bases, with 5 bases separating them. From germline, CDR1 is DFQATT and CDR2 SNEGSKA (reference sequence). CDR3 size: 11 residues. The CDR3 region is CSASLDYGYTF. Written as DNA, the CDR3 is TGCAGTGCTAGTCTAGACTATGGCTACACCTTC.

The chain couples TRBV9 to TRBJ2-4; D not resolved. CDR3 length: 14 residues. V lost 0 bases, J lost 8 bases, and 12 bases lay in between. CDR1 is SGDLS and CDR2 is YYNGEE in the germline V gene. Here the CDR3 DNA reads TGTGCCAGCAGCGTAGGAGGAAATGTGGACATTCAGTACTTC. Translating gives CASSVGGNVDIQYF.

This clone was recorded only once. CDR3 bases: TGTGCCAGCAGTTCCGCTCGACTAGCGGAAGCTGTTGGGGAGCAGTTCTTC. It specifies CASSSARLAEAVGEQFF. The J gene is TRBJ2-1, the V gene TRBV28; 9 bases map to TRBD2. J gave up 10 bases and V 4 bases, and 17 bases lay outside the gene matches. The germline V gene encodes CDR1 MDHEN and CDR2 SYDVKM. This CDR3 is built from 17 residues.

The V call is TRBV6-5, the J call TRBJ2-5; 7 nucleotides line up with TRBD1. Germline V gene lookup returns CDR1 MNHEY and CDR2 SVGAGI. The CDR3 consists of 15 residues. With V trimmed by 5 bases and J by 5 bases, 11 bases remained unmatched. The CDR3 sequence: CASSTYRGFMETQYF. The DNA of the CDR3 is TGTGCCAGCAGTACATACAGGGGATTTATGGAGACCCAGTACTTC.

This sequence joins TRBV19 and TRBJ2-7; TRBD2 matches at 9 bases. The CDR3 has 14 residues. Germline V gene data show CDR1 as LNHDA and CDR2 as SQIVND (reference sequence). The junction had 1 base not matched to a gene; V was cut back by 3 bases and J by 1 base. The CDR3 sequence: CASSITSGSYEQYF. DNA for the CDR3: TGTGCCAGTAGTATCACTAGCGGGTCCTACGAGCAGTACTTC.

A note on this clone: One end of the junction fails to match germline, which may point to a read error. V usage is TRBV5-4 and J usage is TRBJ1-1, with a possible D match to TRBD1 (6 bases). This CDR3 contains 16 residues. Per germline, CDR1 SGHNT and CDR2 YYREEE (reference sequence). The CDR3 region is CASSTPGHAMNIEAFF. Here the CDR3 DNA reads TGTGCCAGCAGCACACCGGGACACGCCATGAACATTGAAGCTTTCTTT.

The chain recombines TRBV7-2 with TRBJ2-1; 14 positions match TRBD2. Germline assignment: CDR1 SGHTA and CDR2 FQGNSA. The CDR3 length is 17 residues. Unmatched junction bases numbered 11, after V lost 5 bases and J lost 8 bases. The CDR3, as DNA: TGTGCCAGCAGCCGAGGACTAGCGGGAGGTATGTTTTATGAGCAGTTCTTC. Protein: CASSRGLAGGMFYEQFF. Together with reference TRBV7-2 and TRBJ2-1, the CDR3 gives the full variable domain: GAGVSQSPSNKVTEKGKDVELRCDPISGHTALYWYRQSLGQGLEFLIYFQGNSAPDKSGLPSDRFSAERTGGSVSTLTIQRTQQEDSAVYLCASSRGLAGGMFYEQFFGPGTRLTVL.

The chain uses TRBV28 and TRBJ2-7; TRBD2 aligns across 10 bases. V gave up 7 bases and J gave up 3 bases; unmatched junction bases: 0. In germline, CDR1 is MDHEN, CDR2 SYDVKM. The CDR3 length is 12 residues. The CDR3 loop is CASTSGSYEQYF. In DNA, the CDR3 is TGTGCCAGCACTAGCGGGAGCTACGAGCAGTACTTC.